This T cell receptor beta chain stems from a study of CD8 T cells in ankylosing spondylitis. This clonotype was observed a handful of times. What it recognizes is unknown. There are 16 residues in the CDR3. V lost 0 bases and J lost 8; bases outside the gene matches: 7. Germline CDR1 SGHDT, CDR2 YYEEEE. The study's findings and limits: Those disease-linked clones were CD8+; they were also relatively rare in peripheral blood. For ankylosing spondylitis blood, a TCR beta motif of fewer than 10 highly homologous variants appeared characteristic.

Preparation of TCR beta libraries was done by quantitative 5'-RACE with molecular barcodes. TCRdb reprocessed the 5' RACE reads via MiXCR and lists one record per CDR3 protein. The data hold around 340,000 distinct CDR3 sequences, with around 15% observed a single time. The genes are TRBV5-6 and TRBJ1-6, with 8 positions matching TRBD1. The receptor was derived from a male donor with ankylosing spondylitis or in good health (not recorded which). Material: blood, either unsorted or a sorted T cell fraction (not recorded which). This CDR3 is CASSLAATGDYSPLHF. The CDR3 DNA reads TGTGCCAGCAGCTTGGCTGCGACAGGGGACTATTCACCCCTCCACTTT.